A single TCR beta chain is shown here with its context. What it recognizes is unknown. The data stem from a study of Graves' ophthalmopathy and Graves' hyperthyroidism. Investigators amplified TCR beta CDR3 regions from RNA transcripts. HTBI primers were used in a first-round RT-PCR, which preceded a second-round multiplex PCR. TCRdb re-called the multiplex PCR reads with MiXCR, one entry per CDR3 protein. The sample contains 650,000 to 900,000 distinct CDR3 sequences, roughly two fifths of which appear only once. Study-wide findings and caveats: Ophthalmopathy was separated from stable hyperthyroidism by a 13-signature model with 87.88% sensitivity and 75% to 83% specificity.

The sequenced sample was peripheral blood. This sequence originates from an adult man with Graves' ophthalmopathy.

CDR3 bases: TGTGCCAGCAGCTTAGGTGGACAGGGCTTGCACTATGGCTACACCTTC. Encoded protein: CASSLGGQGLHYGYTF. The chain is built from TRBV7-2 and TRBJ1-2, with 8 bases identical to TRBD1. Germline V CDR1 and CDR2: SGHTA, FQGNSA. The CDR3 sequence is 16 residues long. Trimming cost V 1 base and J 3 bases; bases outside gene matches: 7.